Following are 11 T cell receptor beta chains from one sample sequenced in a study of cytomegalovirus exposure and HLA in healthy donors. The PCR made use of 60 Vbeta and 13 Jbeta primers. Generated by immunoSEQ multiplex PCR, the TCRdb table keeps only in-frame clones and is missing some. The repertoire holds 160,000 or so clones, around 80% seen once, with approximately 7% in the top ten. Specimen: PBMCs. The receptors were gathered from a woman in her 40s in good health and CMV-seropositive.

The genes are TRBV7-9 and TRBJ1-1, with D maybe TRBD1 (5 bases). This CDR3 comprises 15 residues. The germline gives CDR1 SEHNR, CDR2 FQNEAQ (reference sequence). With 5 bases removed from V and 3 bases from J, the gap between germline ends came to 16 bases. The DNA of the CDR3 is TGTGCCAGCAGCCCCATAGACAGACAATACACTGAAGCTTTCTTT. Translating gives CASSPIDRQYTEAFF.

The genes are TRBV28 and TRBJ1-1; D uncertain. The CDR3 extends over 12 amino acids. Germline assignment: CDR1 MDHEN and CDR2 SYDVKM. V was cut by 2 bases and J by 8 bases, with 9 bases left in between. CDR3 sequence (DNA): TGTGCCAGCAGTTTACCCAACGGGGAAGCTTTCTTT. It yields the protein CASSLPNGEAFF.

V and J are TRBV2 and TRBJ1-1, with D uncertain. V gave up 5 bases and J gave up 5 bases, with 12 bases separating them. The CDR3 runs to 13 residues. CDR1 and CDR2 (germline): SNHLY, FYNNEI. CDR3 DNA: TGTGCCAGCAGTTCCCGGGGTGGGACTGAAGCTTTCTTT. It yields the protein CASSSRGGTEAFF.

This clone has only a few counts. This chain uses TRBV4-3 with TRBJ1-3; D not resolved. Looked up from germline, CDR1 is LGHNA and CDR2 is YSLEER. The ends were cut back, 0 bases at V and 4 bases at J, with 7 bases in the middle. The length of the CDR3 is 14 residues. The CDR3 here is CASSQDLQGNTIYF. The CDR3 DNA reads as TGCGCCAGCAGCCAAGATCTGCAGGGAAACACCATATATTTT.

This clone appeared once. The V gene is TRBV7-9, the J gene TRBJ1-2; 7 nucleotides align to TRBD1. The germline gives CDR1 SEHNR, CDR2 FQNEAQ (reference sequence). The V segment lost 2 bases and the J segment 6 bases; nucleotides outside the gene matches: 6. The CDR3 length is 14 residues. CDR3 protein: CASSLKATGNGYTF. The CDR3 DNA sequence: TGTGCCAGCAGCTTAAAAGCGACAGGGAATGGCTACACCTTC.

The chain has TRBV6-5 and TRBJ2-7; the match to TRBD1 covers 10 bases. Trimming cost V 8 bases and J 7 bases; bases outside gene matches: 8. Looked up from germline, CDR1 is MNHEY and CDR2 is SVGAGI. CDR3 size: 13 residues. The CDR3 here is CASGRQGAGEQYF. The DNA of the CDR3 is TGTGCCAGCGGCAGACAGGGGGCAGGTGAGCAGTACTTC.

This clone was found once. The chain recombines TRBV29-1 with TRBJ1-2, with D perhaps matching TRBD1 (6 bases). With 2 bases removed from V and 0 bases from J, the gap between germline ends came to 10 bases. Germline V CDR1 and CDR2: SQVTM, ANQGSEA. CDR3 length: 14 amino acids. CDR3 amino acids: CSVEHWTANYGYTF. Written as DNA, the CDR3 is TGCAGCGTTGAACACTGGACAGCTAACTATGGCTACACCTTC.

This chain uses TRBV30 with TRBJ2-1; 7 bases fit TRBD2. J gave up 1 base and V 3 bases, and 6 bases lay outside the gene matches. Germline V gene lookup returns CDR1 GTSNPN and CDR2 SVGIG (reference sequence). CDR3 size: 15 residues. The CDR3 nucleotides are TGTGCCTGGAGGAGGTTGGGGGGGTCCTACAATGAGCAGTTCTTC. This gives the protein CAWRRLGGSYNEQFF.

V and J are TRBV6-1 and TRBJ2-7; maybe TRBD1 (6 bases). Germline CDR1 and CDR2: MNHNS and SASEGT. Trimming took off 7 bases at V and 2 bases at J, with 9 bases between the two ends. This CDR3 region has 12 residues. CDR3 protein: CASIHRAYEQYF. The CDR3 nucleotides are TGTGCCAGCATCCACAGGGCCTACGAGCAGTACTTC.

This clone showed up just once. The chain couples TRBV5-1 to TRBJ2-3; 7 positions agree with TRBD2. Trimming at V came to 0 bases and at J to 2 bases, leaving 9 bases not matched to a gene. CDR1 is SGHRS and CDR2 is YFSETQ in the germline V gene. The CDR3 contains 17 residues. The DNA of the CDR3 is TGCGCCAGCAGCTTGGTGGGGGGGGACTCCTACACAGATACGCAGTATTTT. Encoded protein: CASSLVGGDSYTDTQYF.

The chain is built from TRBV6-1 and TRBJ1-5; D possibly corresponds to TRBD1 (6 bases). Germline V gene lookup returns CDR1 MNHNS and CDR2 SASEGT. V was shortened by 7 bases and J by 4 bases, with 14 bases between the two germline ends. This CDR3 is built from 14 residues. In DNA form, the CDR3 reads TGTGCCAGCACTCTGAGGGGGGGGAATCAGCCCCAGCATTTT. This sequence encodes CASTLRGGNQPQHF.